The next 32 T cell receptor beta chains were all read from a single sample in a study of T cells in localized non-small cell lung cancer. Assay used: immunoSEQ multiplex PCR; TCRdb lists only in-frame clones, some missing. The top ten clones hold approximately 2.8% of a sample with fewer than 90,000 clones, roughly 86% of them seen once. The material was peripheral blood, obtained before any cancer treatment. These receptors were obtained from a man aged 35-75 years with stage I lung adenocarcinoma.

The count of this clone is one. The rearrangement links TRBV25-1 to TRBJ1-4; D is unresolved. The CDR3 loop spans 17 amino acids. The ends were cut back, 3 bases at V and 7 bases at J, with 21 bases in the middle. The germline gives CDR1 MGHDK, CDR2 SYGVNS. The CDR3 coding sequence is TGTGCCAGCAGTGAGGGTCCGTGGGAGGGAAGCTTTGAAAAACTGTTTTTT. Protein: CASSEGPWEGSFEKLFF. The entire variable domain, with the rest obtained from reference TRBV25-1 and TRBJ1-4, is as follows: EADIYQTPRYLVIGTGKKITLECSQTMGHDKMYWYQQDPGMELHLIHYSYGVNSTEKGDLSSESTVSRIRTEHFPLTLESARPSHTSQYLCASSEGPWEGSFEKLFFGSGTQLSVL.

The chain is built from TRBV5-1 and TRBJ1-2, with D possibly TRBD1 on 5 matching bases. The CDR3 covers 13 residues. CDR1 and CDR2 from the germline V gene are SGHRS and YFSETQ. Deletions cut 0 bases from V and 6 bases from J, with 9 bases between. In DNA, the CDR3 is TGCGCCAGCAGCTTGGCCGCGGGGGATGGCTACACCTTC. Residues: CASSLAAGDGYTF.

The CDR3 DNA is TGTGCCAGCAGGCAGGGGGTGAACACTGAAGCTTTCTTT. As protein: CASRQGVNTEAFF. The V gene is TRBV11-3, the J gene TRBJ1-1; 7 bases map to TRBD1. The germline V gene encodes CDR1 SGHNT and CDR2 YENEEA. There are 13 residues in the CDR3. The V segment lost 6 bases and the J segment 0 bases; nucleotides outside the gene matches: 1.

Notes on this clone: Other DNA sequences from this sample encode an identical CDR3 as well. This rearrangement joins TRBV6-1 to TRBJ2-7; 13 bases agree with TRBD2. Germline CDR1 MNHNS, CDR2 SASEGT. Trimming cost V 6 bases and J 6 bases; bases outside gene matches: 5. This CDR3 comprises 14 residues. The CDR3 sequence: CASRTGLAGVEQYF. The DNA of the CDR3 is TGTGCCAGCAGAACAGGACTAGCGGGGGTCGAGCAGTACTTC.

This clone counts as medium-sized (0.01 to 0.1%). The gene calls are TRBV7-9 and TRBJ2-7, with TRBD1 as a possible D gene (5 bases). The CDR3 is 14 residues long. Per the germline V gene, CDR1 is SEHNR and CDR2 is FQNEAQ (reference sequence). V gave up 3 bases and J gave up 0 bases, with 9 bases separating them. The CDR3 is CASSFSDTSYEQYF. The CDR3 nucleotides read TGTGCCAGCAGCTTCTCGGACACCTCCTACGAGCAGTACTTC.

This chain links TRBV7-9 with TRBJ1-1; possibly TRBD1 for D (5 bases). Germline assignment: CDR1 SEHNR and CDR2 FQNEAQ (reference sequence). The CDR3 extends over 13 amino acids. V gave up 3 bases and J gave up 5 bases, with 10 bases separating them. CDR3 residues: CASSFEGRTEAFF. DNA for the CDR3: TGTGCCAGCAGCTTCGAGGGGCGTACTGAAGCTTTCTTT.

V usage is TRBV27 and J usage is TRBJ2-4; D is possibly TRBD2 (6 bases). Germline CDR1 reads MNHEY; CDR2 reads SMNVEV (reference sequence). Trimming took off 3 bases at V and 0 bases at J, with 15 bases between the two ends. The CDR3 sequence is 17 residues long. CDR3 loop: CASSFKAGTLAKNIQYF. The CDR3 region has the DNA TGTGCCAGCAGTTTTAAAGCGGGTACTTTAGCCAAAAACATTCAGTACTTC.

This chain joins TRBV19 and TRBJ1-2, with 8 bases aligning to TRBD1. Germline CDR1 and CDR2: LNHDA and SQIVND (reference sequence). This CDR3 spans 13 amino acids. The trim removed 6 bases at V and 8 bases at J, leaving 8 bases unmatched. The CDR3 protein is CASRRDGDRGYTF. The CDR3 DNA reads as TGTGCCAGTAGGAGGGACGGGGACAGGGGCTACACCTTC.

The genes are TRBV28 and TRBJ2-1, with D tentatively TRBD1 (5 bases). This CDR3 region has 13 residues. Germline V gene data show CDR1 as MDHEN and CDR2 as SYDVKM. The ends were cut back, 3 bases at V and 8 bases at J, with 11 bases in the middle. In DNA, the CDR3 is TGTGCCAGCAGTTTCTCAGGGTTGTATGAGCAGTTCTTC. This sequence encodes CASSFSGLYEQFF.

The chain combines TRBV5-1 with TRBJ2-3; TRBD2 is a possible D gene (5 bases). Germline CDR1 reads SGHRS; CDR2 reads YFSETQ. Trimming cost V 0 bases and J 1 base, with 12 bases left between them. CDR3 length: 16 residues. Here the CDR3 DNA reads TGCGCCAGCAGCTTGGGCTCGGGTAGCGGCACAGATACGCAGTATTTT. This translates into CASSLGSGSGTDTQYF.

A single count supports this clone. The rearrangement joins TRBV6-1 to TRBJ2-5; D possibly corresponds to TRBD2 (5 bases). Trimming removed 3 bases from V and 5 bases from J, with 13 bases in between. There are 14 residues in the CDR3. Germline V CDR1 and CDR2: MNHNS, SASEGT. CDR3 in amino acids: CASSDRTGGETQYF. In nucleotides, the CDR3 is TGTGCCAGCAGTGATAGGACCGGCGGGGAGACCCAGTACTTC.

The gene calls are TRBV6-5 and TRBJ2-2; 8 positions match TRBD1. Losses at the gene ends were 6 bases for V and 1 base for J; bases not matched to a gene: 4. Germline V CDR1 and CDR2: MNHEY, SVGAGI. CDR3 length: 15 amino acids. The CDR3 reads CASRSGQENTGELFF. CDR3 in DNA: TGTGCCAGCAGATCGGGACAGGAGAACACCGGGGAGCTGTTTTTT.

This chain joins TRBV9 and TRBJ2-1, with TRBD1 as a possible D gene (5 bases). This CDR3 has 15 residues. V lost 2 bases and J 3 bases, leaving 12 bases between the germline ends. Looked up from germline, CDR1 is SGDLS and CDR2 is YYNGEE. The CDR3 sequence: CASSVDSPVYNEQFF. In DNA form, the CDR3 reads TGTGCCAGCAGCGTCGACAGTCCTGTCTACAATGAGCAGTTCTTC.

This clone was observed a handful of times. The chain couples TRBV11-2 to TRBJ2-3; no clear D gene. V was shortened by 0 bases and J by 5 bases, with 3 bases between the two germline ends. The V gene's germline CDR1 is SGHAT and CDR2 FQNNGV. The CDR3 contains 12 residues. The CDR3 loop reads CASSLDRDTQYF. CDR3 sequence (DNA): TGTGCCAGCAGCTTAGATCGAGATACGCAGTATTTT.

The chain has TRBV6-1 and TRBJ2-7, with TRBD1 matching over 7 bases. The CDR3 extends over 15 amino acids. Germline assignment: CDR1 MNHNS and CDR2 SASEGT. With 4 bases clipped from V and 0 bases from J, the junction kept 6 bases outside the gene matches. CDR3 nucleotides: TGTGCCAGCAGTGGAGCCGGGACAGCCTCCTACGAGCAGTACTTC. This codes for CASSGAGTASYEQYF.

The gene calls are TRBV5-1 and TRBJ1-2; TRBD1 matches at 10 bases. Trimming removed 5 bases from V and 11 bases from J; junction bases left unmatched: 12. Germline loops: CDR1 SGHRS, CDR2 YFSETQ. The CDR3 is 14 residues long. The CDR3 DNA sequence: TGCGCCAGCAGGATTCCGGGACAGGGGCAAGGTTACACCTTC. It specifies CASRIPGQGQGYTF. Variable domain in full (rest from reference TRBV5-1 and TRBJ1-2): KAGVTQTPRYLIKTRGQQVTLSCSPISGHRSVSWYQQTPGQGLQFLFEYFSETQRNKGNFPGRFSGRQFSNSRSEMNVSTLELGDSALYLCASRIPGQGQGYTFGSGTRLTVV.

CDR3 residues: CASSSNPGGSTDTQYF. CDR3 bases: TGTGCCAGCAGCTCAAATCCTGGGGGTAGCACAGATACGCAGTATTTT. V gene TRBV11-2 combines with J gene TRBJ2-3; TRBD1 or TRBD2 may be the D gene (5 bases each). The V gene lost 4 bases and the J gene lost 0 bases, with 14 bases spanning the gap. CDR1 and CDR2 from the germline V gene are SGHAT and FQNNGV. CDR3 size: 16 residues.

The V and J genes are TRBV6-6 and TRBJ1-1, with 8 bases lining up with TRBD1. The CDR3 runs 15 residues. The J segment lost 3 bases and the V segment lost 7 bases, leaving 10 bases of the junction unmatched. Germline lookup yields CDR1 MNHNY and CDR2 SVGAGI (reference sequence). The CDR3 loop is CASTALGQGYTEAFF. The CDR3 DNA reads TGTGCCAGCACCGCACTCGGACAGGGCTACACTGAAGCTTTCTTT.

The gene calls are TRBV28 and TRBJ1-2, with no clear D. The CDR3 spans 12 residues. V lost 3 bases to trimming and J lost 3 bases, with 5 bases between them. Germline-derived CDR1 and CDR2 are MDHEN and SYDVKM. The CDR3 region is CASSFVDYGYTF. The CDR3 region has the DNA TGTGCCAGCAGTTTCGTTGACTATGGCTACACCTTC.

The chain carries TRBV29-1 and TRBJ1-4; 12 bases fit TRBD1. This CDR3 has 13 residues. The V segment lost 6 bases and the J segment 8 bases; nucleotides outside the gene matches: 4. The V gene's germline CDR1 is SQVTM and CDR2 ANQGSEA. CDR3 loop: CSVGGTGGEKLFF. DNA of the CDR3: TGCAGCGTCGGGGGGACAGGGGGCGAAAAACTGTTTTTT. Full variable domain (missing parts from reference TRBV29-1 and TRBJ1-4): SAVISQKPSRDICQRGTSLTIQCQVDSQVTMMFWYRQQPGQSLTLIATANQGSEATYESGFVIDKFPISRPNLTFSTLTVSNMSPEDSSIYLCSVGGTGGEKLFFGSGTQLSVL.

This chain links TRBV30 with TRBJ2-5; 8 bases are shared with TRBD1. The J call may not be correct, given that the DNA end is closer to TRBJ2-7. This CDR3 is 12 amino acids long. Germline V gene lookup returns CDR1 GTSNPN and CDR2 SVGIG (reference sequence). The CDR3 spells CAWGQGYYEQYF. DNA of the CDR3: TGTGCCTGGGGACAGGGATACTACGAGCAGTACTTC.

This rearrangement joins TRBV7-8 to TRBJ2-1; tentative D call: TRBD2 (5 bases). Germline lookup yields CDR1 SGHVS and CDR2 FQNEAQ. V lost 5 bases and J 7 bases, leaving 24 bases between the germline ends. The CDR3 covers 17 residues. The DNA for the CDR3 is TGTGCCAGCAGCGCCGGCTTGTGGAGAGGGAGTGGGAATGAGCAGTTCTTC. Its translation: CASSAGLWRGSGNEQFF.

J is TRBJ2-1 and V is TRBV7-9; D is ambiguous. V gave up 5 bases and J gave up 5 bases, with 13 bases separating them. Germline CDR1 is SEHNR and CDR2 is FQNEAQ (reference sequence). The CDR3 is 14 amino acids. The CDR3 spells CASSHLSSHNEQFF. The CDR3 DNA reads TGTGCCAGCAGCCATTTGTCCAGCCACAATGAGCAGTTCTTC.

The gene calls are TRBV27 and TRBJ2-5; D is perhaps TRBD2 (5 bases). Trimming took off 5 bases at V and 6 bases at J, with 10 bases between the two ends. The CDR3 has 12 residues. Looked up from germline, CDR1 is MNHEY and CDR2 is SMNVEV (reference sequence). CDR3: CASSPVGKTQYF. CDR3 in DNA: TGTGCCAGCAGTCCCGTCGGGAAGACCCAGTACTTC.

The chain joins TRBV4-3 to TRBJ1-6; 7 bases match TRBD1. CDR3 length: 17 amino acids. Germline CDR1 is LGHNA and CDR2 is YSLEER. V shed 0 bases and J 5 bases; nucleotides not matched to a gene: 7. The DNA of the CDR3 is TGCGCCAGCAGCCAAGAACCAGGGGGGTTCAATAATTCACCCCTCCACTTT. It is translated as CASSQEPGGFNNSPLHF.

The chain links TRBV6-1 to TRBJ2-7, with D possibly matching TRBD2 (6 bases). The CDR3 spans 15 residues. Per germline, CDR1 MNHNS and CDR2 SASEGT. Between the trimmed V and J ends, which lost 4 bases and 2 bases, there was a span of 15 bases. CDR3 bases: TGTGCCAGCAGTGTCGACCAACCGGGGGCCTACGAGCAGTACTTC. Translating it yields CASSVDQPGAYEQYF.

V gene TRBV6-6 combines with J gene TRBJ1-1, with 7 positions matching TRBD1. There are 15 residues in the CDR3. Trimming took 6 bases from V and 1 from J; bases not matched to a gene: 8. CDR1 and CDR2 from the germline V gene are MNHNY and SVGAGI (reference sequence). The CDR3 spells CASSQGGLRNTEAFF. The CDR3 bases are TGTGCCAGCAGCCAGGGGGGGCTCCGGAACACTGAAGCTTTCTTT.

The chain has TRBV7-8 and TRBJ2-2; D ambiguous. The V gene's germline CDR1 is SGHVS and CDR2 FQNEAQ. The CDR3 is 15 residues long. With 3 bases removed from V and 3 bases from J, the gap between germline ends came to 11 bases. The chain's CDR3 is CASSFRGLDTGELFF. CDR3 sequence (DNA): TGTGCCAGCAGCTTTCGTGGGTTGGACACCGGGGAGCTGTTTTTT.

This clone has a handful of counts. This chain joins TRBV5-8 and TRBJ2-3; the D gene is possibly TRBD1 (5 bases). Germline V lookup: CDR1 SGHTS, CDR2 YDEGEE. The CDR3 contains 15 residues. The V gene lost 2 bases and the J gene lost 3 bases, with 13 bases spanning the gap. The CDR3 region is CASSFRPRATDTQYF. CDR3 sequence (DNA): TGTGCCAGCAGCTTTAGGCCCAGGGCAACAGATACGCAGTATTTT.

This clone was detected only once. V gene TRBV5-6 combines with J gene TRBJ1-1, with no clear D. This CDR3 has 16 residues. Per germline, CDR1 SGHDT and CDR2 YYEEEE. The V and J ends lost 2 bases and 1 base respectively, with 15 bases between them. The CDR3 loop reads CASSFLGTGGNTEAFF. The CDR3 DNA reads TGTGCCAGCAGCTTCTTGGGAACTGGAGGGAACACTGAAGCTTTCTTT.

This clone was counted between two and nine times. The rearrangement uses TRBV4-2 and TRBJ2-6; 12 nucleotides agree with TRBD1. Germline lookup yields CDR1 LGHNA and CDR2 YNFKEQ. The CDR3 is 20 amino acids. The J segment lost 1 base and the V segment lost 4 bases, leaving 11 bases of the junction unmatched. This chain's CDR3 is CASSLFLKGQGASGANVLTF. The CDR3 DNA is TGTGCCAGCAGCCTTTTCCTTAAGGGACAGGGGGCGTCTGGGGCCAACGTCCTGACTTTC.

In the case of this clone: Sequence at one end of the junction differs from germline and may be a read error. J is TRBJ2-2 and V is TRBV18, with 8 nucleotides matching TRBD2. The CDR3 spans 16 residues. CDR1 and CDR2 (germline): KGHSH, LQKENI. The CDR3 nucleotides are TGTGCCAGCTCCCCACTTAACGGGGGGGCCATCGGGGAGCTGTTTTTT. Its translation is CASSPLNGGAIGELFF.